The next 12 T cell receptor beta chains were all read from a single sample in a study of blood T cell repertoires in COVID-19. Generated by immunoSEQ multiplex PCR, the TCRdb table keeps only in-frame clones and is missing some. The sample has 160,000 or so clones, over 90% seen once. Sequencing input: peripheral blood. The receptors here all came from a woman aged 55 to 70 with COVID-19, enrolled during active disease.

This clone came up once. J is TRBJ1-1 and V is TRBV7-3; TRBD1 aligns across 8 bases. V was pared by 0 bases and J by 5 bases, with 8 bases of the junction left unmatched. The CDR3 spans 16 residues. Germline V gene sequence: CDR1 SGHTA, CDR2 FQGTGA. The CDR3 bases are TGTGCCAGCAGCTTAACTTCGGACAGGGCTATTACTGAAGCTTTCTTT. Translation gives CASSLTSDRAITEAFF.

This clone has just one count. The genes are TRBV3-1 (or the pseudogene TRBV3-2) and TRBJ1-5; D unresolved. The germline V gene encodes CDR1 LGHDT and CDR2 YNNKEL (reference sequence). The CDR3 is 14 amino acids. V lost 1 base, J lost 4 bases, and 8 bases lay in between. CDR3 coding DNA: TGTGCCAGCAGCCAAGGACTATTAAATCAGCCCCAGCATTTT. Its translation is CASSQGLLNQPQHF.

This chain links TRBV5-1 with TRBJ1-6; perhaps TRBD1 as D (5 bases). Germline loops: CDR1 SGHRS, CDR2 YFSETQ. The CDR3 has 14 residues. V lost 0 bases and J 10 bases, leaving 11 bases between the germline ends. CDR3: CASSLGGAGSPLHF. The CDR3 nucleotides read TGCGCCAGCAGCTTGGGGGGCGCTGGGTCACCCCTCCACTTT.

The CDR3 nucleotides are TGTGCCACAGTCCGGAACACTGAAGCTTTCTTT. Its protein is CATVRNTEAFF. The chain couples TRBV10-3 to TRBJ1-1; no firm D call. Germline-derived CDR1 and CDR2 are ENHRY and SYGVKD. Trimming pared 10 bases from V and 1 base from J, leaving 7 bases between. The CDR3 runs 11 residues.

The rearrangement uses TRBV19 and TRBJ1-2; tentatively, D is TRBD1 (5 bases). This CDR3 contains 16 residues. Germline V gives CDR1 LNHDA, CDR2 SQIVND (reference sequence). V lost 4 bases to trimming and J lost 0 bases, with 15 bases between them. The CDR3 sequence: CASSTSLTATNYGYTF. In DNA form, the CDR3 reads TGTGCCAGTAGTACCTCACTGACAGCTACTAACTATGGCTACACCTTC.

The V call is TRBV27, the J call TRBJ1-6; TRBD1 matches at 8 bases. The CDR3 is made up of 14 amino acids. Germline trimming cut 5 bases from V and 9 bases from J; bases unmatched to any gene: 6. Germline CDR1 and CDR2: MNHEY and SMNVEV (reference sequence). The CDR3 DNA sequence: TGTGCCAGCAGTACGGACAGGGTACGTTCACCCCTCCACTTT. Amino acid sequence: CASSTDRVRSPLHF.

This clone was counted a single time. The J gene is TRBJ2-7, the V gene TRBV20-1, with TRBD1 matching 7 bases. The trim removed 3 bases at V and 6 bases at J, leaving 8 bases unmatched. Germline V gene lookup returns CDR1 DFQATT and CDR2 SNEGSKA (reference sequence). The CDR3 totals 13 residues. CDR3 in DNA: TGCAGTGCTAGTCCCGACAGGGCATCCGAGCAGTACTTC. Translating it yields CSASPDRASEQYF.

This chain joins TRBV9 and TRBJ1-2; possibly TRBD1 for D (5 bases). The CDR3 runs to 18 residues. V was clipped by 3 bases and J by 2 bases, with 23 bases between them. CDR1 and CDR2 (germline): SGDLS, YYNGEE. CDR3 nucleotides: TGTGCCAGCAGCGCTGGGAGATATTCAAAGGAGGGGAACTATGGCTACACCTTC. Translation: CASSAGRYSKEGNYGYTF. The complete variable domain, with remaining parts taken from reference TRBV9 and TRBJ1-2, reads DSGVTQTPKHLITATGQRVTLRCSPRSGDLSVYWYQQSLDQGLQFLIQYYNGEERAKGNILERFSAQQFPDLHSELNLSSLELGDSALYFCASSAGRYSKEGNYGYTFGSGTRLTVV.

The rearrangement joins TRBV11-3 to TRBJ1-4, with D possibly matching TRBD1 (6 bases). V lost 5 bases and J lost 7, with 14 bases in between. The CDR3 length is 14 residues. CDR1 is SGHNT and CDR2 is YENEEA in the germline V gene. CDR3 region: CASSLGTSFEKLFF. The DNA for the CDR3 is TGTGCCAGCAGCCTCGGGACAAGTTTTGAAAAACTGTTTTTT.

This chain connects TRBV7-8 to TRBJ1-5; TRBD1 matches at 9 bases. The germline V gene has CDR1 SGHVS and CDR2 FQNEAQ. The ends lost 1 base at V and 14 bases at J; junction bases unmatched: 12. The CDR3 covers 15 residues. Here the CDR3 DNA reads TGTGCCAGCAGCTTAGGCGGGACAGGGATCCTGGCCGAGCATTTT. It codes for CASSLGGTGILAEHF.

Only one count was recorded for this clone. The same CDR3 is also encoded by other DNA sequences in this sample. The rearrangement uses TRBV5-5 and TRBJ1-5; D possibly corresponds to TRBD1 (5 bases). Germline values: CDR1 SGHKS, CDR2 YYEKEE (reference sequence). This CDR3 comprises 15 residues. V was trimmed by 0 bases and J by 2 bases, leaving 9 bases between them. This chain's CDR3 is CASSLAGGGNQPQHF. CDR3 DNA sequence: TGTGCCAGCAGCTTGGCCGGGGGGGGCAATCAGCCCCAGCATTTT.

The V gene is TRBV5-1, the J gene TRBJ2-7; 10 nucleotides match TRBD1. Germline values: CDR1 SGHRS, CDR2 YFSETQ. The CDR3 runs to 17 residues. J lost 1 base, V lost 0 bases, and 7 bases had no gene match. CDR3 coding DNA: TGCGCCAGCAGCTTGGCCTGGACAGGGGGAGGGTCCTACGAGCAGTACTTC. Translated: CASSLAWTGGGSYEQYF.